A selection of T cell receptor beta chains follows, all from one sample in a study of neurological immune-mediated disorders. TCRdb called the 5' RACE reads again in MiXCR, with one record for every CDR3 protein. The table includes about 71,000 distinct CDR3 sequences, around 3.7% detected once. The sequenced material came from PBMCs. Receptors were obtained from a man aged 40-49 years with multiple sclerosis. The conserved cysteine and the conserved F or W are not part of the CDR3 here. The order of the fields is V gene, D gene, CDR3 protein. A D gene is named only where the DNA matches it firmly.

>TRBV27|TRBD1
ASRWGTGPREQY
>TRBV12-3/TRBV12-4|TRBD1
ASRGQVNYGYT
>TRBV4-2|TRBD1
ASSQDRTGGNNEQF
>TRBV7-2|.
ASSLVAAGSYGEQF
>TRBV12-3/TRBV12-4|.
ASSFPPDRPQH
>TRBV10-1|.
ASSETSQGKETQY
>TRBV7-6|TRBD1
ASSLDRAYNEQF
>TRBV20-1|TRBD2
SARQTSGTDTQY
>TRBV24-1|.
ATSDPGTFEQY
>TRBV20-1|.
SALRRTNNEQF
>TRBV7-2|.
ASSLPVPGELF
>TRBV6-5|TRBD1
ASSTGTGFPYEQY
>TRBV7-8|.
ASSPRRVRDKETQY
>TRBV5-1|TRBD1
ASSPTGGRNTEAF
>TRBV7-2|TRBD2
ASSLGLAGHNEQF
>TRBV7-8|.
ASSATGQSYEQY
>TRBV29-1|TRBD1
SAGQGTTNEKLF
>TRBV5-1|TRBD2
ASSPSYGAGDYNEQF
>TRBV5-5|.
ASSRDARPYGYT
>TRBV3-1|.
ASSHSNTALGTDTQY
>TRBV27|.
ASSLSTSSGQY
>TRBV6-5|TRBD2
ASSRPGLAVEQQF